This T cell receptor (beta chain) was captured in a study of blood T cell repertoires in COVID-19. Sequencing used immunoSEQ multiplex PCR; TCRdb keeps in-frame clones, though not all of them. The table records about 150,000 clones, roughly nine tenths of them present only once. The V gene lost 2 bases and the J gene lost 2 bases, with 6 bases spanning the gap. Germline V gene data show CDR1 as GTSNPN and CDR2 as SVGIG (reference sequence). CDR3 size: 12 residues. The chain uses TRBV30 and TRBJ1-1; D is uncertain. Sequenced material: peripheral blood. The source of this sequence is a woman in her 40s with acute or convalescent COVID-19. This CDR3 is CAWSFSNTEAFF. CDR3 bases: TGTGCCTGGAGTTTTTCAAACACTGAAGCTTTCTTT.